This TCR beta chain was recovered during a study of a mutant IDH1 vaccine in newly diagnosed glioma. The wider study: Across weeks 1, 3, 5, 7, 11, 15, 19 and 23, patients received a vaccination each time, eight in all. Patients began vaccination 4-6 weeks after radiotherapy alone, or with temozolomide cycles. Treated individuals were around 60% male and roughly 38% female, averaging about 40 years of age. It was radiotherapy, temozolomide, or both that patients received previously, with most receiving both.

Germline-derived CDR1 and CDR2 are GTSNPN and SVGIG (reference sequence). This CDR3 contains 13 residues. V gave up 5 bases and J gave up 1 base; unmatched junction bases: 4. As to time point: week 11, during vaccination. Topical imiquimod accompanied each vaccine dose, which consisted of 300 ug of mutant IDH1 20-mer peptide. Note on this clone: Antigen specificity is unknown.

The method was immunoSEQ multiplex PCR; TCRdb's version includes in-frame clones alone and lacks a portion of them. The repertoire holds about 64,000 clones, with less than 85% as singletons. The material sequenced was PBMCs, taken from a glioma patient whose treatment included an IDH1 peptide vaccine. The sequence was obtained from a woman between 45 and 65 years old with glioma. The chain joins TRBV30 to TRBJ1-1; 7 bases align to TRBD1. Written as DNA, the CDR3 is TGTGCCTGGGCCAGGGGGTGGAACACTGAAGCTTTCTTT. This gives the protein CAWARGWNTEAFF.